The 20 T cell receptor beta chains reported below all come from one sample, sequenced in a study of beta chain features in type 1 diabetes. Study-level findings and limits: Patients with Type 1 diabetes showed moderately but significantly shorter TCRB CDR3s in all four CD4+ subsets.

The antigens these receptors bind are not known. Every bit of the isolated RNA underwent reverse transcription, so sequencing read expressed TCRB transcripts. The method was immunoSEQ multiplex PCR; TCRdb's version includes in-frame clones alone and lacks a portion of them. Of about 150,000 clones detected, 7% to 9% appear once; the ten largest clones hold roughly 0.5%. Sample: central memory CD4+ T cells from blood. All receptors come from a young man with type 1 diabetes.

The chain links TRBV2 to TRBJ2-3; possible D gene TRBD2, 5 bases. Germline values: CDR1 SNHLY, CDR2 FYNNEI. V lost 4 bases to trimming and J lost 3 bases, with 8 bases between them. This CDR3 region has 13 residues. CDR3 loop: CASSARGTDTQYF. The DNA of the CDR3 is TGTGCCAGCAGTGCACGGGGTACAGATACGCAGTATTTT. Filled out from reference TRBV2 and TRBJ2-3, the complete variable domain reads EPEVTQTPSHQVTQMGQEVILRCVPISNHLYFYWYRQILGQKVEFLVSFYNNEISEKSEIFDDQFSVERPDGSNFTLKIRSTKLEDSAMYFCASSARGTDTQYFGPGTRLTVL.

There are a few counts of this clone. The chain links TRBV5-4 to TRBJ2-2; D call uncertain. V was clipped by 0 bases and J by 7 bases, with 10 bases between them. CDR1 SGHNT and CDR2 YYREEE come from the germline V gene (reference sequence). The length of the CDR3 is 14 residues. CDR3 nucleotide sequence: TGTGCCAGCAGCTTGGGGAGCGAAATCGGGGAGCTGTTTTTT. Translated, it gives CASSLGSEIGELFF.

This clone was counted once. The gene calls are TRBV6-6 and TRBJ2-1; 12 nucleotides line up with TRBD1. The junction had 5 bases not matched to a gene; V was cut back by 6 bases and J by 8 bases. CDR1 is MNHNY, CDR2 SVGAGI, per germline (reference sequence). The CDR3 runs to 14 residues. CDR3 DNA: TGTGCCAGCAGGGGAGGGACAGGGGGCTATGAGCAGTTCTTC. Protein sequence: CASRGGTGGYEQFF.

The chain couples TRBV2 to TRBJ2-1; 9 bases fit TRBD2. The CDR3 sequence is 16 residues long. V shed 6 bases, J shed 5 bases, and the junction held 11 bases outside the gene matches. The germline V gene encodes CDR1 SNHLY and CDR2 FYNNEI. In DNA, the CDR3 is TGTGCCAGCAGGGGGACTAGCCGGAGGAGTAACAATGAGCAGTTCTTC. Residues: CASRGTSRRSNNEQFF.

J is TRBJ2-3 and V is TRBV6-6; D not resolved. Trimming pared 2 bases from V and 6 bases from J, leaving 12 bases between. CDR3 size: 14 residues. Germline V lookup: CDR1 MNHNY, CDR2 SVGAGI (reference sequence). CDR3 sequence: CASSYNGPRDTQYF. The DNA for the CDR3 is TGTGCCAGCAGTTACAACGGTCCTAGGGATACGCAGTATTTT.

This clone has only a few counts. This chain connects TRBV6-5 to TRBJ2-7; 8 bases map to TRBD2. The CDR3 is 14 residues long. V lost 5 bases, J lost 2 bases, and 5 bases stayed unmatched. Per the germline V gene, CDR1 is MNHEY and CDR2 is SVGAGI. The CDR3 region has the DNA TGTGCCAGCAGTGAAACTAGCGGAGCCTACGAGCAGTACTTC. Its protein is CASSETSGAYEQYF.

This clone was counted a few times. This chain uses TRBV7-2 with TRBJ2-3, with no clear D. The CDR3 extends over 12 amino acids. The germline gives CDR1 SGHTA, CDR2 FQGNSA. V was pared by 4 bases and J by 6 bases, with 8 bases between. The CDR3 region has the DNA TGTGCCAGCAGCTCTAGTGGGGATACGCAGTATTTT. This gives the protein CASSSSGDTQYF. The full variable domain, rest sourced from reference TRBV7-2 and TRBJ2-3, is GAGVSQSPSNKVTEKGKDVELRCDPISGHTALYWYRQSLGQGLEFLIYFQGNSAPDKSGLPSDRFSAERTGGSVSTLTIQRTQQEDSAVYLCASSSSGDTQYFGPGTRLTVL.

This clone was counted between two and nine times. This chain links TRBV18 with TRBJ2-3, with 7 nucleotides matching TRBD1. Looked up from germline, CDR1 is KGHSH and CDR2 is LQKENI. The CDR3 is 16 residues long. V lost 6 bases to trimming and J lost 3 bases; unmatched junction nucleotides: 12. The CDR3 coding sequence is TGTGCCAGCTCCCGCCAGAAGACAGGGTGGACAGATACGCAGTATTTT. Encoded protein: CASSRQKTGWTDTQYF.

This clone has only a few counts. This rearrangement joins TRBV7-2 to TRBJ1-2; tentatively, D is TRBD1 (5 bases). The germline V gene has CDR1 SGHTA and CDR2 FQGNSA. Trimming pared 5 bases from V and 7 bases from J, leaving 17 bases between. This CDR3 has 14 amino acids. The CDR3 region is CASSPSGGGSGYTF. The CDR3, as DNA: TGTGCCAGCAGCCCGTCGGGGGGAGGGAGTGGCTACACCTTC.

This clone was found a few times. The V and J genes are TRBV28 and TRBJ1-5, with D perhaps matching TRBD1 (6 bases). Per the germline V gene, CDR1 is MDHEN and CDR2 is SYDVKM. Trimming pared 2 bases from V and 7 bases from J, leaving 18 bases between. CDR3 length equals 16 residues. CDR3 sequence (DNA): TGTGCCAGCAGTTTACCCGCAGGGCAGGGGCGGCAGCCCCAGCATTTT. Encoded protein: CASSLPAGQGRQPQHF.

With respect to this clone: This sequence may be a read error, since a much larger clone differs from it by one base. As DNA, the CDR3 is TGCGCCAGCAGCGGGACTTACTCCTACAATGAGCAGTTCTTC. Its protein is CASSGTYSYNEQFF. V is TRBV5-1 and J is TRBJ2-1; a possible D gene is TRBD2 (6 bases). CDR3 size: 14 residues. Trimming took off 4 bases at V and 0 bases at J, with 8 bases between the two ends. Germline lookup yields CDR1 SGHRS and CDR2 YFSETQ.

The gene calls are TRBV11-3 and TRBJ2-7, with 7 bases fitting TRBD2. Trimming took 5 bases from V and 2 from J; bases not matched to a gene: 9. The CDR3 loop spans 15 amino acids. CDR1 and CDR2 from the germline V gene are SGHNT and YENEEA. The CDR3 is CASSLDGGSTYEQYF. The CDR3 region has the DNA TGTGCCAGCAGCCTCGACGGGGGGAGTACCTACGAGCAGTACTTC.

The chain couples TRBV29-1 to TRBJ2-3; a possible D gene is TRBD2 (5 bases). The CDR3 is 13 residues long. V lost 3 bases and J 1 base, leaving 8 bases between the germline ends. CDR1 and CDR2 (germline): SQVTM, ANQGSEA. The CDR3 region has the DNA TGCAGCGTTGACCGGGGAGGCACAGATACGCAGTATTTT. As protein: CSVDRGGTDTQYF.

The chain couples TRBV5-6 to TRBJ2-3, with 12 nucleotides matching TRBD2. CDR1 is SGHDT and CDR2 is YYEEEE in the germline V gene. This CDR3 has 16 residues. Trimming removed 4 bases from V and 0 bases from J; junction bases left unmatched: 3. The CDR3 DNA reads TGTGCCAGCAGCCACCTAGCGGGGGGGAGCACAGATACGCAGTATTTT. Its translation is CASSHLAGGSTDTQYF. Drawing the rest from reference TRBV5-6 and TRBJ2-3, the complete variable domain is DAGVTQSPTHLIKTRGQQVTLRCSPKSGHDTVSWYQQALGQGPQFIFQYYEEEERQRGNFPDRFSGHQFPNYSSELNVNALLLGDSALYLCASSHLAGGSTDTQYFGPGTRLTVL.

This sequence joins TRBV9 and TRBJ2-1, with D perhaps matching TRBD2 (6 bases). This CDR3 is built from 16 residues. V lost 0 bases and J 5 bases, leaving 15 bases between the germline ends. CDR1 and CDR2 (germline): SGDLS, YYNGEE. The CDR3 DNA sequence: TGTGCCAGCAGCGTAGAATCCGGGAGCTTTAACAATGAGCAGTTCTTC. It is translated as CASSVESGSFNNEQFF.

The CDR3 here is CASSSPSTGIANYGYTF. In nucleotides, the CDR3 is TGTGCCAGCAGCTCGCCTAGCACAGGGATAGCTAACTATGGCTACACCTTC. The V call is TRBV11-2, the J call TRBJ1-2; a possible D gene is TRBD1 (6 bases). The CDR3 is 17 amino acids. The V gene lost 4 bases and the J gene lost 0 bases, with 18 bases spanning the gap. Germline lookup yields CDR1 SGHAT and CDR2 FQNNGV.

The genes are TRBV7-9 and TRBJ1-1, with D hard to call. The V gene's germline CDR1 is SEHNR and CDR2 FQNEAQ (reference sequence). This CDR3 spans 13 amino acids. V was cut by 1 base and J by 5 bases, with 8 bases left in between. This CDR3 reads CASSLGQVTEAFF. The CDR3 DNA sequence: TGTGCCAGCAGCTTAGGTCAGGTGACTGAAGCTTTCTTT.

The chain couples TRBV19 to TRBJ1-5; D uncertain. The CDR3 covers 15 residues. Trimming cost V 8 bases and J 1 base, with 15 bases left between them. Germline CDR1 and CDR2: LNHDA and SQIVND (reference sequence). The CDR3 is CASPMLHLSNQPQHF. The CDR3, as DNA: TGTGCCAGTCCTATGTTGCACTTGAGCAATCAGCCCCAGCATTTT.

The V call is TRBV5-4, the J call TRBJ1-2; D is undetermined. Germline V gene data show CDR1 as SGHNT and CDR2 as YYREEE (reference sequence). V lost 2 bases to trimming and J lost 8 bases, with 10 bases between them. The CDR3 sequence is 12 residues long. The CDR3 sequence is CASSLYREGYTF. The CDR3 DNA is TGTGCCAGCAGCTTATATCGGGAAGGCTACACCTTC.

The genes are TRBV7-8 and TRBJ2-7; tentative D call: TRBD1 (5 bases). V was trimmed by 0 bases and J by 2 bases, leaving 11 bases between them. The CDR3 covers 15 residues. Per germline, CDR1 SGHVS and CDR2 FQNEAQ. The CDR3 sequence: CASSLAPQDAYEQYF. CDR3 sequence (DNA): TGTGCCAGCAGCTTAGCGCCACAGGATGCCTACGAGCAGTACTTC.